The 20 T cell receptor beta chains presented below share a single source sample, sequenced in a study of graft-versus-host responses after intestinal transplantation. Some clones are missing from TCRdb's copy, which holds only in-frame ones; the method was immunoSEQ multiplex PCR. The data contain roughly 100,000 clones, 80% to 95% of them seen just once; the ten biggest clones take up roughly 1.2%. Antigens of these TCRs are unknown. Sequenced here: unstimulated CD8+ T cells sorted from spleen or lymph node cells, sampled before intestinal transplant. These receptors all stem from a human donor who received an intestinal transplant.

This chain joins TRBV6-1 and TRBJ2-3; D is ambiguous. The CDR3 sequence is 13 residues long. V was clipped by 1 base and J by 1 base, with 3 bases between them. Germline V gene lookup returns CDR1 MNHNS and CDR2 SASEGT. CDR3 sequence: CASSEEGTDTQYF. As DNA, the CDR3 is TGTGCCAGCAGTGAAGAGGGCACAGATACGCAGTATTTT.

This chain connects TRBV30 to TRBJ2-3; TRBD2 agrees at 10 bases. CDR1 and CDR2 from the germline V gene are GTSNPN and SVGIG (reference sequence). CDR3 length: 14 amino acids. The J segment lost 5 bases and the V segment lost 4 bases, leaving 6 bases of the junction unmatched. The CDR3 region is CAWNLAGVIDTQYF. The DNA of the CDR3 is TGTGCCTGGAACCTAGCGGGGGTCATAGATACGCAGTATTTT.

The V call is TRBV7-9, the J call TRBJ2-3; the D gene is possibly TRBD2 (5 bases). The CDR3 has 13 residues. In germline, CDR1 is SEHNR, CDR2 FQNEAQ (reference sequence). V was pared by 1 base and J by 5 bases, with 7 bases between. The CDR3 spells CASSLVAGDTQYF. The CDR3 nucleotides are TGTGCCAGCAGCTTAGTGGCGGGAGATACGCAGTATTTT.

The V and J genes are TRBV4-1 and TRBJ2-5; TRBD1 agrees at 8 bases. Germline V gene data show CDR1 as MGHRA and CDR2 as YSYEKL. With V trimmed by 4 bases and J by 4 bases, 5 bases remained unmatched. CDR3 length: 14 amino acids. The CDR3 reads CASSPRTGGETQYF. The CDR3 DNA sequence: TGCGCCAGCAGCCCGCGAACAGGGGGAGAGACCCAGTACTTC.

The chain joins TRBV27 to TRBJ2-7, with 7 bases that match TRBD1. The CDR3 extends over 13 amino acids. Looked up from germline, CDR1 is MNHEY and CDR2 is SMNVEV (reference sequence). V lost 7 bases and J lost 7; bases outside the gene matches: 10. The CDR3 here is CASIPTGSREQYF. For the CDR3, the DNA is TGTGCCAGCATCCCGACAGGGTCAAGGGAGCAGTACTTC.

This chain links TRBV7-9 with TRBJ1-1; D unresolved. The CDR3 has 13 amino acids. Per germline, CDR1 SEHNR and CDR2 FQNEAQ (reference sequence). The V end lost 7 bases, the J end lost 6 bases, and 15 bases lay between the germline ends. DNA of the CDR3: TGTGCCAGCACCCCGATCGAAATCCCTGAAGCTTTCTTT. Protein sequence: CASTPIEIPEAFF.

This chain connects TRBV6-5 to TRBJ1-1, with D maybe TRBD1 (6 bases). Germline assignment: CDR1 MNHEY and CDR2 SVGAGI. V was trimmed by 5 bases and J by 2 bases, leaving 15 bases between them. The CDR3 runs to 15 residues. CDR3 nucleotide sequence: TGTGCCAGCAGTGACTTCGGGGGCGCAAACACTGAAGCTTTCTTT. It specifies CASSDFGGANTEAFF.

This chain connects TRBV7-9 to TRBJ2-7; perhaps D is TRBD1 or TRBD2 (5 bases each). Germline values: CDR1 SEHNR, CDR2 FQNEAQ (reference sequence). CDR3 length: 12 amino acids. V lost 4 bases and J lost 6, with 10 bases in between. The CDR3 DNA sequence: TGTGCCAGCAGCTCGGGACGGATCGAGCAGTACTTC. It specifies CASSSGRIEQYF.

The sample holds one count of this clone. The V call is TRBV4-1, the J call TRBJ1-5; D call uncertain. The germline CDR1 and CDR2 sequences are MGHRA and YSYEKL. V was cut by 0 bases and J by 0 bases, with 9 bases left in between. The CDR3 is made up of 16 amino acids. The CDR3, as DNA: TGCGCCAGCAGCCAAGATCTGACTTTTAGCAATCAGCCCCAGCATTTT. This translates into CASSQDLTFSNQPQHF.

The V gene is TRBV4-1, the J gene TRBJ1-1; maybe TRBD1 (6 bases). With 0 bases removed from V and 3 bases from J, the gap between germline ends came to 8 bases. Germline CDR1 reads MGHRA; CDR2 reads YSYEKL. The CDR3 spans 14 residues. CDR3 in DNA: TGCGCCAGCAGCCAAGACCCAGGGGACACTGAAGCTTTCTTT. Protein: CASSQDPGDTEAFF.

The V call is TRBV27, the J call TRBJ1-3; weak D call: TRBD1 (6 bases). Germline V gene data show CDR1 as MNHEY and CDR2 as SMNVEV (reference sequence). Deletions cut 5 bases from V and 0 bases from J, with 11 bases between. The CDR3 is 15 amino acids. DNA for the CDR3: TGTGCCAGCAGTCCGACGACAGGCTCTGGAAACACCATATATTTT. It specifies CASSPTTGSGNTIYF.

The rearrangement uses TRBV5-1 and TRBJ2-2; a weak D match, TRBD2 (5 bases). The CDR3 is 17 residues long. CDR1 is SGHRS and CDR2 is YFSETQ in the germline V gene. The ends were cut back, 3 bases at V and 0 bases at J, with 15 bases in the middle. CDR3 sequence (DNA): TGCGCCAGCAGCTCTGGTTCTGGACTCGCGAACACCGGGGAGCTGTTTTTT. It specifies CASSSGSGLANTGELFF.

A word on this clone: A read error may account for a junction end that differs from germline. V and J are TRBV15 and TRBJ2-6; D gene ambiguous. The CDR3 runs 15 residues. Germline CDR1 is LNHNV and CDR2 is YYDKDF (reference sequence). The CDR3 region is CATSTGASVANVLTF. The CDR3 region has the DNA TGTGCCACCAGCACCGGAGCGTCTGTGGCCAACGTCCTGACTTTC.

A few counts support this clone. The chain recombines TRBV7-9 with TRBJ2-7; TRBD1 aligns across 9 bases. The CDR3 consists of 15 residues. Germline CDR1 reads SEHNR; CDR2 reads FQNEAQ (reference sequence). V was pared by 4 bases and J by 6 bases, with 10 bases of the junction left unmatched. The DNA for the CDR3 is TGTGCCAGCAGCTCCTCCCGGGACAGGGTTGTCGAGCAGTACTTC. Encoded protein: CASSSSRDRVVEQYF.

The CDR3 loop is CASSWTGDNEQFF. In nucleotides, the CDR3 is TGCGCCAGCAGTTGGACAGGGGACAATGAGCAGTTCTTC. The chain uses TRBV5-1 and TRBJ2-1; 9 bases line up with TRBD1. This CDR3 is 13 amino acids long. The germline V gene has CDR1 SGHRS and CDR2 YFSETQ. After removal of 5 bases from V and 5 bases from J, the junction contained 2 bases not matched to a gene.

The rearrangement joins TRBV6-5 to TRBJ2-3; 10 bases map to TRBD2. CDR3 length: 13 residues. CDR1 and CDR2 (germline): MNHEY, SVGAGI. The V segment lost 6 bases and the J segment 10 bases; nucleotides outside the gene matches: 7. CDR3 loop: CASRPLLAGAQYF. The DNA of the CDR3 is TGTGCCAGCAGGCCTCTTCTAGCGGGGGCGCAGTATTTT.

The chain is built from TRBV5-1 and TRBJ1-2, with D unclear. The CDR3 has 15 residues. CDR1 is SGHRS, CDR2 YFSETQ, per germline. Trimming shortened V by 3 bases and J by 3 bases, and 15 bases separated the two germline ends. The CDR3: CASSWGWDVHYGYTF. The CDR3 coding sequence is TGCGCCAGCAGCTGGGGTTGGGATGTCCACTATGGCTACACCTTC.

This chain connects TRBV6-5 to TRBJ2-2; TRBD1 aligns across 9 bases. The V and J ends lost 2 bases and 4 bases, in that order; junction bases with no gene match: 2. Germline V lookup: CDR1 MNHEY, CDR2 SVGAGI. The CDR3 runs 15 residues. CDR3 amino acids: CASSYGTGLTGELFF. DNA of the CDR3: TGTGCCAGCAGTTACGGGACAGGGCTCACCGGGGAGCTGTTTTTT.

This chain links TRBV7-6 with TRBJ1-2; no clear D. Germline-derived CDR1 and CDR2 are SGHVS and FNYEAQ. The CDR3 loop spans 14 amino acids. V lost 4 bases and J 2 bases, leaving 11 bases between the germline ends. CDR3 residues: CASSSSVSNYGYTF. The CDR3 coding sequence is TGTGCCAGCAGCTCCTCTGTGAGCAACTATGGCTACACCTTC.

This chain uses TRBV12-5 with TRBJ1-5, with D unclear. The CDR3 has 14 amino acids. The ends were cut back, 1 base at V and 7 bases at J, with 11 bases in the middle. Looked up from germline, CDR1 is LGHNT and CDR2 is FRNRAP. CDR3 amino acids: CASGLAVYLQPQHF. As DNA, the CDR3 is TGTGCTAGTGGTTTGGCAGTCTATCTGCAGCCCCAGCATTTT.